This T cell receptor (beta chain) was observed in a study of HIV-infected patients and healthy controls. Whole-study findings and limits: Only sixteen HIV-infected individuals were processed, a major limit on how widely findings apply.

All unsorted peripheral T cells were captured because whole blood was used without fractionation. Details on this clonotype: The antigen is undetermined.

400 to 550 ng RNA was reverse transcribed with alpha and beta constant-region primers. Each of the alpha and beta chains got its own library through chain-specific third strand synthesis with indices. Each CDR3 protein gets one entry after TCRdb re-called the 5' RACE reads with MiXCR. The data hold around 9,800 distinct CDR3 sequences, with 7.3% observed a single time. This CDR3 region has 13 residues. The germline gives CDR1 SGHDN, CDR2 FVKESK. The V end lost 3 bases, the J end lost 6 bases, and 12 bases lay between the germline ends. The chain couples TRBV14 to TRBJ2-7, with D perhaps TRBD2 (6 bases). This TCR came from an adult with HIV infection. This specimen consisted of blood, obtained before antiretroviral therapy. DNA of the CDR3: TGTGCCAGCAGCCAGAACCTGGAGGGCGAGCAGTACTTC. It translates to CASSQNLEGEQYF.